The 17 T cell receptor beta chains listed next were all sequenced from one sample in a study of PD-1 blockade in classical Hodgkin lymphoma. The table came from immunoSEQ multiplex PCR; TCRdb's copy has only in-frame clones and leaves some out. The sample contains 9,500 or so clones, 65% to 85% of which appear only once. Time point noted: cycle 4 day 1 (C4D1), after 6 weeks of nivolumab. No patient escaped relapse after autologous stem cell transplantation, and brentuximab vedotin exposure varied. The source was peripheral blood mononuclear cells (PBMCs), collected before the fourth cycle of nivolumab. The source of these receptors is a human donor with classical Hodgkin lymphoma.

The chain employs TRBV10-3 and TRBJ2-1; either TRBD1 or TRBD2 may fit D (7 bases each). Trimming pared 6 bases from V and 3 bases from J, leaving 15 bases between. Germline V gene data show CDR1 as ENHRY and CDR2 as SYGVKD. The CDR3 has 15 amino acids. CDR3 protein: CAIRGGGTIYNEQFF. DNA of the CDR3: TGTGCCATCAGAGGGGGCGGGACTATCTACAATGAGCAGTTCTTC.

The gene calls are TRBV5-1 and TRBJ1-1, with TRBD1 as a possible D gene (6 bases). The V end lost 0 bases, the J end lost 5 bases, and 11 bases lay between the germline ends. Per germline, CDR1 SGHRS and CDR2 YFSETQ. CDR3 length: 14 amino acids. As DNA, the CDR3 is TGCGCCAGCAGCTTGGCAGGGGTTAGGACTGAAGCTTTCTTT. Amino acid sequence: CASSLAGVRTEAFF. Variable domain in full (rest from reference TRBV5-1 and TRBJ1-1): KAGVTQTPRYLIKTRGQQVTLSCSPISGHRSVSWYQQTPGQGLQFLFEYFSETQRNKGNFPGRFSGRQFSNSRSEMNVSTLELGDSALYLCASSLAGVRTEAFFGQGTRLTVV.

The chain links TRBV5-1 to TRBJ2-7; D is unclear. Between the trimmed V and J ends, which lost 4 bases and 4 bases, there was a span of 12 bases. CDR3 length: 13 residues. Germline-derived CDR1 and CDR2 are SGHRS and YFSETQ. The DNA for the CDR3 is TGCGCCAGCAGCCCGGACGGCGTTTACGAGCAGTACTTC. It encodes CASSPDGVYEQYF.

V and J are TRBV30 and TRBJ1-3, with D perhaps TRBD1 (6 bases). Germline loops: CDR1 GTSNPN, CDR2 SVGIG (reference sequence). CDR3 length equals 16 residues. V lost 0 bases and J lost 0, with 12 bases in between. The CDR3 DNA follows: TGTGCCTGGAGTGTAGCCCGGGACATCTCTGGAAACACCATATATTTT. Amino acid sequence: CAWSVARDISGNTIYF.

The chain uses TRBV5-1 and TRBJ2-1; TRBD1 might be the D (5 bases). Trimming stripped 0 bases from V and 7 bases from J, with 20 bases between. This CDR3 has 17 amino acids. From germline, CDR1 is SGHRS and CDR2 YFSETQ. The CDR3 is CASSLEGWAGPLNEQFF. The CDR3 region has the DNA TGCGCCAGCAGCTTGGAGGGTTGGGCAGGGCCTTTGAATGAGCAGTTCTTC.

This sequence joins TRBV18 and TRBJ2-3, with 9 bases identical to TRBD2. J gave up 2 bases and V 4 bases, and 7 bases lay outside the gene matches. Looked up from germline, CDR1 is KGHSH and CDR2 is LQKENI. The CDR3 has 16 amino acids. The CDR3 DNA follows: TGTGCCAGCTCACTTATTAGCGGGAGACTCACAGATACGCAGTATTTT. It codes for CASSLISGRLTDTQYF.

This clone is a singleton in its sample. This chain joins TRBV11-2 and TRBJ2-1; weak D call: TRBD2 (5 bases). Germline V lookup: CDR1 SGHAT, CDR2 FQNNGV. Trimming took off 4 bases at V and 3 bases at J, with 7 bases between the two ends. The CDR3 spans 13 residues. This CDR3 is CASSSGVYNEQFF. The CDR3, as DNA: TGTGCCAGCAGCTCCGGGGTCTACAATGAGCAGTTCTTC. Full variable domain (remainder filled in from reference TRBV11-2 and TRBJ2-1): EAGVAQSPRYKIIEKRQSVAFWCNPISGHATLYWYQQILGQGPKLLIQFQNNGVVDDSQLPKDRFSAERLKGVDSTLKIQPAKLEDSAVYLCASSSGVYNEQFFGPGTRLTVL.

V usage is TRBV11-2 and J usage is TRBJ1-2; D unresolved. V was clipped by 1 base and J by 5 bases, with 11 bases between them. CDR3 length: 14 residues. Per germline, CDR1 SGHAT and CDR2 FQNNGV. Here the CDR3 DNA reads TGTGCCAGCAGCTTAGGAGTGATGGGATATGGCTACACCTTC. Its protein product is CASSLGVMGYGYTF.

DNA of the CDR3: TGTGCCAGCAGCCCGGGACACCGAGTTGCAACTAATGAAAAACTGTTTTTT. Translating gives CASSPGHRVATNEKLFF. The chain joins TRBV9 to TRBJ1-4, with a weak D call TRBD1 (6 bases). Germline V gives CDR1 SGDLS, CDR2 YYNGEE. V was clipped by 4 bases and J by 0 bases, with 16 bases between them. CDR3 length equals 17 residues.

The V gene is TRBV29-1, the J gene TRBJ2-1; D is perhaps TRBD1 (5 bases). This CDR3 region has 16 residues. The V gene lost 2 bases and the J gene lost 1 base, with 15 bases spanning the gap. The germline CDR1 and CDR2 sequences are SQVTM and ANQGSEA. Written as DNA, the CDR3 is TGCAGCGTTGAAAGGTCGCCAGGGTCTTCCTACAATGAGCAGTTCTTC. Its protein product is CSVERSPGSSYNEQFF.

This clone was found once. The chain uses TRBV7-2 and TRBJ1-5, with 8 bases aligning to TRBD1. Germline CDR1 reads SGHTA; CDR2 reads FQGNSA. There are 15 residues in the CDR3. Trimming cost V 5 bases and J 6 bases; bases outside gene matches: 9. CDR3 nucleotide sequence: TGTGCCAGCAGCCCTGACCCAGGGGGCCGTCAGCCCCAGCATTTT. Residues: CASSPDPGGRQPQHF.

V usage is TRBV9 and J usage is TRBJ2-1; D is possibly TRBD1 or TRBD2 (5 bases each). Trimming left V 7 bases short and J 7 bases short, with 18 bases between. Germline V CDR1 and CDR2: SGDLS, YYNGEE. This CDR3 is 14 amino acids long. The CDR3 sequence is CASQLGVGANEQFF. Written as DNA, the CDR3 is TGTGCCAGCCAACTAGGGGTTGGCGCGAATGAGCAGTTCTTC.

The chain employs TRBV7-3 and TRBJ2-2; TRBD2 might be the D (6 bases). Germline V lookup: CDR1 SGHTA, CDR2 FQGTGA. Trimming removed 5 bases at V and 3 bases at J, with 16 bases between. The CDR3 contains 16 residues. The CDR3 sequence is CASSRRPAGDTGELFF. As DNA, the CDR3 is TGTGCCAGCAGCCGCCGTCCAGCGGGTGACACCGGGGAGCTGTTTTTT.

The chain recombines TRBV5-1 with TRBJ2-7; 16 bases map to TRBD2. Germline trimming cut 4 bases from V and 3 bases from J; bases unmatched to any gene: 1. The CDR3 runs to 15 residues. Per the germline V gene, CDR1 is SGHRS and CDR2 is YFSETQ. CDR3 coding DNA: TGCGCCAGCAGCGGGACTAGCGGGGGGGTCTACGAGCAGTACTTC. This sequence encodes CASSGTSGGVYEQYF.

This clone was recorded a few times. The chain has TRBV20-1 and TRBJ2-6; no definite D call. There are 11 residues in the CDR3. Trimming removed 3 bases at V and 4 bases at J, with 1 base between. Germline values: CDR1 DFQATT, CDR2 SNEGSKA (reference sequence). The CDR3 DNA reads as TGCAGTGCTAGCGGGGCCAACGTCCTGACTTTC. It is translated as CSASGANVLTF.

This chain links TRBV21-1 with TRBJ1-5. TRBV21-1 is classified as a pseudogene. This CDR3 comprises 16 residues. The CDR3: CASSKGDREKNQPQHF. The DNA of the CDR3 is TGTGCCAGCAGCAAAGGGGATCGAGAGAAAAATCAGCCCCAGCATTTT.

The gene calls are TRBV7-6 and TRBJ1-2; the D gene is possibly TRBD1 (6 bases). The CDR3 has 15 amino acids. In germline, CDR1 is SGHVS, CDR2 FNYEAQ. V lost 4 bases and J 4 bases, leaving 16 bases between the germline ends. The CDR3 nucleotides are TGTGCCAGCAGCTCCTCCGGGACATCTCCCTATGGCTACACCTTC. It codes for CASSSSGTSPYGYTF. Full variable domain (missing parts from reference TRBV7-6 and TRBJ1-2): GAGVSQSPRYKVTKRGQDVALRCDPISGHVSLYWYRQALGQGPEFLTYFNYEAQQDKSGLPNDRFSAERPEGSISTLTIQRTEQRDSAMYRCASSSSGTSPYGYTFGSGTRLTVV.